Following are 17 T cell receptor beta chains from one sample sequenced in a study of blood T cell repertoires in COVID-19. Data came from immunoSEQ multiplex PCR; TCRdb stores just in-frame clones and leaves some out. The sample has about 31,000 clones; roughly nine tenths are singletons. The source material was peripheral blood. The receptors shown here come from a man older than 75 with acute or convalescent COVID-19.

Of note for this clone: Distinct nucleotide sequences in the sample also encode this CDR3. The V and J genes are TRBV6-5 and TRBJ2-7; TRBD1 is a possible D gene (6 bases). The CDR3 has 11 residues. Trimming stripped 6 bases from V and 4 bases from J, with 7 bases between. Germline V gene sequence: CDR1 MNHEY, CDR2 SVGAGI. This CDR3 reads CASSRGYEQYF. Written as DNA, the CDR3 is TGTGCCAGCAGCAGGGGTTACGAGCAGTACTTC.

The V call is TRBV5-6, the J call TRBJ1-5; TRBD1 is a possible D gene (5 bases). Germline CDR1 reads SGHDT; CDR2 reads YYEEEE. The CDR3 is made up of 14 amino acids. With 2 bases removed from V and 7 bases from J, the gap between germline ends came to 13 bases. In DNA form, the CDR3 reads TGTGCCAGCAGCTTTGGGGGGGGATACCAGCCCCAGCATTTT. This translates into CASSFGGGYQPQHF. The whole variable domain, remainder taken from reference TRBV5-6 and TRBJ1-5, is DAGVTQSPTHLIKTRGQQVTLRCSPKSGHDTVSWYQQALGQGPQFIFQYYEEEERQRGNFPDRFSGHQFPNYSSELNVNALLLGDSALYLCASSFGGGYQPQHFGDGTRLSIL.

The chain couples TRBV3-1 (or the pseudogene TRBV3-2) to TRBJ2-7, with 8 bases that match TRBD1. CDR1 is LGHDT, CDR2 YNNKEL, per germline (reference sequence). J lost 0 bases, V lost 3 bases, and 13 bases had no gene match. The CDR3 consists of 18 residues. This CDR3 reads CASSQTLLTGVGSYEQYF. DNA of the CDR3: TGTGCCAGCAGCCAGACCCTACTGACAGGGGTTGGCTCCTACGAGCAGTACTTC.

CDR3 protein: CALRTTGSSTEAFF. CDR3 coding DNA: TGTGCCCTCCGGACGACAGGGTCGTCCACTGAAGCTTTCTTT. The chain employs TRBV10-3 and TRBJ1-1, with 7 bases that match TRBD1. This CDR3 is built from 14 residues. CDR1 and CDR2 from the germline V gene are ENHRY and SYGVKD. The V and J ends lost 11 bases and 4 bases, in that order; junction bases with no gene match: 13.

The chain combines TRBV5-4 with TRBJ2-2; 7 positions match TRBD1. There are 15 residues in the CDR3. V trimming: 4 bases; J trimming: 4 bases; junction bases outside the gene matches: 7. Per the germline V gene, CDR1 is SGHNT and CDR2 is YYREEE (reference sequence). The CDR3 protein is CASSPGTELTGELFF. The CDR3 nucleotides read TGTGCCAGCAGCCCCGGGACAGAACTCACCGGGGAGCTGTTTTTT.

The chain combines TRBV4-2 with TRBJ2-2; 8 positions agree with TRBD2. The CDR3 loop spans 16 amino acids. Germline trimming cut 4 bases from V and 1 base from J; bases unmatched to any gene: 5. CDR1 LGHNA and CDR2 YNFKEQ come from the germline V gene. Written as DNA, the CDR3 is TGTGCCAGCAGCCCCGAGGCGGGGGGGAACACCGGGGAGCTGTTTTTT. It translates to CASSPEAGGNTGELFF.

This chain connects TRBV6-5 to TRBJ1-6; TRBD1 matches 9 bases. Germline CDR1 reads MNHEY; CDR2 reads SVGAGI. The ends lost 0 bases at V and 9 bases at J; junction bases unmatched: 3. The CDR3 covers 15 residues. CDR3 sequence reads: CASSYSQGAGSPLHF. As DNA, the CDR3 is TGTGCCAGCAGTTACTCACAGGGGGCTGGTTCACCCCTCCACTTT.

V and J are TRBV7-8 and TRBJ2-3, with D possibly TRBD2 on 7 matching bases. The CDR3 covers 16 residues. Germline-derived CDR1 and CDR2 are SGHVS and FQNEAQ. V shed 2 bases and J shed 0 bases, with 12 bases lying between them. The CDR3 is CASSLRGAGSTDTQYF. The CDR3 region has the DNA TGTGCCAGCAGCTTACGGGGGGCCGGGAGCACAGATACGCAGTATTTT.

The chain carries TRBV28 and TRBJ1-1, with 7 nucleotides matching TRBD1. Germline V CDR1 and CDR2: MDHEN, SYDVKM. The CDR3 is 15 amino acids. J was trimmed by 0 bases and V by 5 bases; bases with no gene match: 6. CDR3 amino acids: CASSVRQGLNTEAFF. CDR3 DNA sequence: TGTGCCAGCAGTGTTCGACAGGGATTGAACACTGAAGCTTTCTTT.

V is TRBV7-3 and J is TRBJ2-7; TRBD2 aligns across 8 bases. The junction had 7 bases not matched to a gene; V was cut back by 0 bases and J by 3 bases. Per germline, CDR1 SGHTA and CDR2 FQGTGA. The length of the CDR3 is 16 residues. The CDR3, as DNA: TGTGCCAGCAGCTTAACGGGACTAGTTGTTGGCTACGAGCAGTACTTC. This encodes CASSLTGLVVGYEQYF. Full variable domain (rest looked up from reference TRBV7-3 and TRBJ2-7): GAGVSQTPSNKVTEKGKYVELRCDPISGHTALYWYRQSLGQGPEFLIYFQGTGAADDSGLPNDRFFAVRPEGSVSTLKIQRTERGDSAVYLCASSLTGLVVGYEQYFGPGTRLTVT.

The chain joins TRBV5-1 to TRBJ2-3; D is unclear. The ends were cut back, 6 bases at V and 2 bases at J, with 16 bases in the middle. The CDR3 consists of 15 residues. CDR1 and CDR2 from the germline V gene are SGHRS and YFSETQ. The CDR3 nucleotides are TGCGCCAGCATCCCTGGAGCCCTGGCCACAGATACGCAGTATTTT. Protein product: CASIPGALATDTQYF.

This clone was counted a single time. The chain is built from TRBV5-1 and TRBJ2-3; maybe TRBD1 (5 bases). The V gene's germline CDR1 is SGHRS and CDR2 YFSETQ. Trimming removed 0 bases at V and 0 bases at J, with 11 bases between. CDR3 length: 16 residues. CDR3 nucleotide sequence: TGCGCCAGCAGCTTGGCCCTTGGACACAGCACAGATACGCAGTATTTT. Translated: CASSLALGHSTDTQYF.

The genes are TRBV7-3 and TRBJ2-2, with TRBD1 identical over 9 bases. V lost 3 bases, J lost 4 bases, and 3 bases stayed unmatched. CDR3 length: 15 amino acids. Germline V gene sequence: CDR1 SGHTA, CDR2 FQGTGA. For the CDR3, the DNA is TGTGCCAGCAGCTTCCAGACAGGGGGCACCGGGGAGCTGTTTTTT. Its translation is CASSFQTGGTGELFF.

The chain links TRBV27 to TRBJ1-2; 10 bases line up with TRBD1. The CDR3 sequence is 15 residues long. V shed 5 bases and J 3 bases; nucleotides not matched to a gene: 6. Per the germline V gene, CDR1 is MNHEY and CDR2 is SMNVEV (reference sequence). The CDR3 spells CASSLRQGAHYGYTF. DNA of the CDR3: TGTGCCAGCAGTCTCCGACAGGGGGCCCACTATGGCTACACCTTC.

DNA of the CDR3: TGTGCCTGGAGTGATAGCTACCTAGGACAGGGAAGAGGTGAGCAGTTCTTC. It encodes CAWSDSYLGQGRGEQFF. The V call is TRBV30, the J call TRBJ2-1, with 8 bases matching TRBD1. CDR1 and CDR2 from the germline V gene are GTSNPN and SVGIG (reference sequence). There are 17 residues in the CDR3. V shed 1 base and J 9 bases; nucleotides not matched to a gene: 17.

The rearrangement uses TRBV19 and TRBJ1-4; D is possibly TRBD1 (5 bases). Germline loops: CDR1 LNHDA, CDR2 SQIVND (reference sequence). The CDR3 length is 13 residues. V lost 7 bases to trimming and J lost 7 bases, with 13 bases between them. As DNA, the CDR3 is TGTGCCAGTAACTCAGGGTTGAGTGAAAAACTGTTTTTT. Protein product: CASNSGLSEKLFF.

The CDR3 reads CASSLRGDSPLHF. DNA for the CDR3: TGTGCCAGCAGCTTACGGGGGGATTCACCCCTCCACTTT. The chain couples TRBV11-1 to TRBJ1-6, with D tentatively TRBD1 (5 bases). Trimming removed 2 bases from V and 8 bases from J, with 7 bases in between. CDR3 length: 13 amino acids. Germline assignment: CDR1 SGHAT and CDR2 FQDESV (reference sequence).